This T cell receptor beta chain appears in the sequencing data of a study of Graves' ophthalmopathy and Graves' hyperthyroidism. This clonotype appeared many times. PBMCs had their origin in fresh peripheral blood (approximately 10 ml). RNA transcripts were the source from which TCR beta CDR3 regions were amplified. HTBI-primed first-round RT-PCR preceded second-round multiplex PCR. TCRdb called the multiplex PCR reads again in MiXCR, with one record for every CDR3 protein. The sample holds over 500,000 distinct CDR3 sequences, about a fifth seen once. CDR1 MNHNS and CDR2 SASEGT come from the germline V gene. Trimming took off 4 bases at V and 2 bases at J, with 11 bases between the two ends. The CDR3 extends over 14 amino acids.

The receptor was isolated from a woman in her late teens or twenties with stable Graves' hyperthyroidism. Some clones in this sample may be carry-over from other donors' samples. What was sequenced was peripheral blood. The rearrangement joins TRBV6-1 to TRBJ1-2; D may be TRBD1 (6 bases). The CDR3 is CASSVKTGNYGYTF. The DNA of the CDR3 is TGTGCCAGCAGTGTAAAAACAGGGAACTATGGCTACACCTTC.